These 13 T cell receptor beta chains came from one sample sequenced in a study of shared clonotypes between healthy human individuals. Terminally differentiated effector memory CD45RA+ cells were left out of the naive CD8 fraction, which was CD45RO-negative and positively selected for CCR7. The table came from immunoSEQ multiplex PCR; TCRdb's copy has only in-frame clones and leaves some out. Of 800,000 to 950,000 clones in the sample, approximately 97% were seen once. The material sequenced was naive CD8+ T cells sorted from blood. All receptors derive from a man aged 25-45 years in good health.

The rearrangement uses TRBV4-1 and TRBJ2-3; D not certain. Trimming stripped 2 bases from V and 0 bases from J, with 9 bases between. Germline-derived CDR1 and CDR2 are MGHRA and YSYEKL. The CDR3 loop spans 15 amino acids. CDR3 residues: CASSQISTSTDTQYF. The DNA for the CDR3 is TGCGCCAGCAGCCAAATAAGCACTAGCACAGATACGCAGTATTTT.

The V and J genes are TRBV4-1 and TRBJ2-1; D gene unclear. The CDR3 consists of 13 residues. Trimming removed 0 bases at V and 8 bases at J, with 8 bases between. The germline gives CDR1 MGHRA, CDR2 YSYEKL. The CDR3 region is CASSQDPVDEQFF. The CDR3 nucleotides are TGCGCCAGCAGCCAAGATCCCGTGGATGAGCAGTTCTTC.

The V and J genes are TRBV9 and TRBJ2-1; D is perhaps TRBD1 (5 bases). This CDR3 has 19 amino acids. V gave up 4 bases and J gave up 5 bases, with 28 bases separating them. CDR1 SGDLS and CDR2 YYNGEE come from the germline V gene. DNA for the CDR3: TGTGCCAGCAGCCATCCGGTGAGGTCCCGGCAGGGTGGGAACAATGAGCAGTTCTTC. It yields the protein CASSHPVRSRQGGNNEQFF.

This chain joins TRBV6-5 and TRBJ2-7, with D maybe TRBD1 (5 bases). V lost 7 bases to trimming and J lost 2 bases, with 15 bases between them. CDR3 length: 14 residues. CDR1 and CDR2 (germline): MNHEY, SVGAGI. Here the CDR3 reads CASTTGPITYEQYF. As DNA, the CDR3 is TGTGCCAGCACAACAGGTCCTATTACCTACGAGCAGTACTTC.

The V and J genes are TRBV29-1 and TRBJ2-1; perhaps D is TRBD1 or TRBD2 (6 bases each). Trimming took 0 bases from V and 0 from J, leaving 24 bases between them. Germline CDR1 is SQVTM and CDR2 is ANQGSEA. The CDR3 loop spans 20 amino acids. CDR3 nucleotide sequence: TGCAGCGTTGAAGATACTTCGGGGGCGGGGTCCCCGATCTCCTACAATGAGCAGTTCTTC. Its translation is CSVEDTSGAGSPISYNEQFF.

V gene TRBV9 combines with J gene TRBJ1-1; 8 bases align to TRBD1. V was pared by 5 bases and J by 2 bases, with 11 bases of the junction left unmatched. Germline values: CDR1 SGDLS, CDR2 YYNGEE. The CDR3 spans 16 residues. This chain's CDR3 is CASSSDGRGQNTEAFF. Here the CDR3 DNA reads TGTGCCAGCAGTTCCGACGGCAGGGGGCAAAACACTGAAGCTTTCTTT.

V is TRBV10-2 and J is TRBJ2-7; D is perhaps TRBD1 (6 bases). In germline, CDR1 is WSHSY, CDR2 SAAADI. CDR3 size: 16 residues. The V end was cut by 10 bases, the J end by 2 bases, with 24 bases between. The CDR3 sequence is CAILSGTTEPPYEQYF. The CDR3 DNA follows: TGCGCCATCCTATCCGGGACAACTGAGCCTCCCTACGAGCAGTACTTC.

J is TRBJ2-1 and V is TRBV10-3; D is unresolved. Germline V gene data show CDR1 as ENHRY and CDR2 as SYGVKD. The CDR3 totals 16 residues. V lost 5 bases and J 3 bases, leaving 17 bases between the germline ends. CDR3 DNA sequence: TGTGCCATCAGTTATAACGACGACCCTGGCTACAATGAGCAGTTCTTC. Translating gives CAISYNDDPGYNEQFF.

The sample holds a few counts of this clone. The V and J genes are TRBV9 and TRBJ2-1; D remains ambiguous. Trimming shortened V by 1 base and J by 5 bases, and 13 bases separated the two germline ends. CDR1 is SGDLS, CDR2 YYNGEE, per germline. The CDR3 length is 15 residues. CDR3 sequence reads: CASSVPAAGDNEQFF. The CDR3, as DNA: TGTGCCAGCAGCGTACCTGCGGCAGGAGACAATGAGCAGTTCTTC.

The genes are TRBV4-1 and TRBJ2-1; D call uncertain. Looked up from germline, CDR1 is MGHRA and CDR2 is YSYEKL. This CDR3 has 16 amino acids. Trimming pared 0 bases from V and 5 bases from J, leaving 14 bases between. DNA of the CDR3: TGCGCCAGCAGCCAAGATAATGGAGTTTGGGACAATGAGCAGTTCTTC. It encodes CASSQDNGVWDNEQFF.

This chain links TRBV4-1 with TRBJ2-1, with no clear D. V dropped 2 bases and J dropped 0 bases, with 8 bases sitting between them. The CDR3 covers 15 residues. Germline V gives CDR1 MGHRA, CDR2 YSYEKL. The CDR3 DNA is TGCGCCAGCAGCCAACAACGGAGCTCCTACAATGAGCAGTTCTTC. This encodes CASSQQRSSYNEQFF.

This clone was recorded once. The chain is built from TRBV7-9 and TRBJ2-3, with 7 bases aligning to TRBD2. Trimming cost V 1 base and J 2 bases; bases outside gene matches: 9. Looked up from germline, CDR1 is SEHNR and CDR2 is FQNEAQ (reference sequence). The CDR3 extends over 17 amino acids. In DNA, the CDR3 is TGTGCCAGCAGCTTAGATCTAGCGGAATTCATCACAGATACGCAGTATTTT. As protein: CASSLDLAEFITDTQYF.

The chain has TRBV7-8 and TRBJ2-2, with 9 nucleotides matching TRBD2. Germline V gene data show CDR1 as SGHVS and CDR2 as FQNEAQ. CDR3 length: 18 residues. Unmatched junction bases numbered 17, after V lost 6 bases and J lost 6 bases. This chain's CDR3 is CASRADSSRGRASGELFF. The CDR3 DNA sequence: TGTGCCAGCAGAGCAGACAGCTCTCGCGGGAGGGCCTCCGGGGAGCTGTTTTTT.